A single sample is the source of the 19 T cell receptor beta chains below, sequenced in a study of shared clonotypes between healthy human individuals. The method was immunoSEQ multiplex PCR; TCRdb's version includes in-frame clones alone and lacks a portion of them. Of about 1,500,000 clones in the sample, roughly 97% are singletons; the top ten hold approximately 1.2%. Material for sequencing was naive CD4+ T cells sorted from blood. Subset indicated: CD45RA+ positively selected. The receptors were gathered from a man under 40 in good health.

In this sample, this clone turned up once. The rearrangement links TRBV5-4 to TRBJ2-3; 15 bases map to TRBD2. V dropped 10 bases and J dropped 0; count of bases not matched to a gene: 12. The CDR3 consists of 18 residues. Germline CDR1 and CDR2: SGHNT and YYREEE (reference sequence). This CDR3 reads CAGSGTSGRSYSTDTQYF. The CDR3 DNA reads TGTGCCGGCTCCGGGACTAGCGGGAGGTCTTATAGCACAGATACGCAGTATTTT.

The rearrangement uses TRBV7-2 and TRBJ2-7; 7 bases match TRBD2. The CDR3 spans 16 residues. Germline CDR1 and CDR2: SGHTA and FQGNSA. V lost 3 bases to trimming and J lost 0 bases; unmatched junction nucleotides: 8. CDR3 protein: CASSFWGGSPSYEQYF. CDR3 sequence (DNA): TGTGCCAGCAGCTTCTGGGGGGGGTCACCCTCCTACGAGCAGTACTTC.

The V call is TRBV27, the J call TRBJ1-5; 10 positions agree with TRBD1. Looked up from germline, CDR1 is MNHEY and CDR2 is SMNVEV (reference sequence). This CDR3 is built from 16 residues. Trimming removed 2 bases from V and 6 bases from J; junction bases left unmatched: 7. CDR3 in DNA: TGTGCCAGCAGTTTACGCGGGACAGGGGAGGGTCAGCCCCAGCATTTT. It codes for CASSLRGTGEGQPQHF.

The chain has TRBV19 and TRBJ1-3, with D tentatively TRBD1 (6 bases). The V and J ends lost 7 bases and 11 bases respectively, with 15 bases between them. The CDR3 covers 12 residues. Germline V gives CDR1 LNHDA, CDR2 SQIVND (reference sequence). CDR3 DNA sequence: TGTGCCAGTACCCGATCGACAGGCGCCATATATTTT. This sequence encodes CASTRSTGAIYF.

The rearrangement uses TRBV7-8 and TRBJ2-3; D call uncertain. With 1 base removed from V and 5 bases from J, the gap between germline ends came to 13 bases. CDR1 and CDR2 (germline): SGHVS, FQNEAQ. This CDR3 comprises 15 residues. In nucleotides, the CDR3 is TGTGCCAGCAGCTTAGGAACCACCTCGAGAGATACGCAGTATTTT. This sequence encodes CASSLGTTSRDTQYF.

The CDR3 sequence: CASSTPGQQANEQFF. The CDR3 nucleotides are TGCGCCAGCAGCACGCCGGGACAGCAAGCCAATGAGCAGTTCTTC. The V call is TRBV5-1, the J call TRBJ2-1, with 7 bases that match TRBD1. The germline V gene encodes CDR1 SGHRS and CDR2 YFSETQ. V was pared by 4 bases and J by 6 bases, with 10 bases of the junction left unmatched. The CDR3 extends over 15 amino acids.

A note on this clone: Other nucleotide sequences from this sample produce the same CDR3. The rearrangement links TRBV18 to TRBJ1-1; 8 nucleotides match TRBD1. CDR3 length: 15 residues. Germline loops: CDR1 KGHSH, CDR2 LQKENI. Unmatched junction bases numbered 1, after V lost 1 base and J lost 0 bases. The CDR3 nucleotides read TGTGCCAGCTCACCACGACAGGGGATGAACACTGAAGCTTTCTTT. Translation gives CASSPRQGMNTEAFF.

V gene TRBV9 combines with J gene TRBJ2-1; 9 nucleotides line up with TRBD2. The CDR3 totals 18 residues. Per germline, CDR1 SGDLS and CDR2 YYNGEE. Trimming took 3 bases from V and 7 from J; bases not matched to a gene: 17. The CDR3 DNA follows: TGTGCCAGCAGCGCAAGTAGCGGGAGAAGTAGGTTATGGAATGAGCAGTTCTTC. Its translation is CASSASSGRSRLWNEQFF. The full variable domain, with the rest looked up from reference TRBV9 and TRBJ2-1, is DSGVTQTPKHLITATGQRVTLRCSPRSGDLSVYWYQQSLDQGLQFLIQYYNGEERAKGNILERFSAQQFPDLHSELNLSSLELGDSALYFCASSASSGRSRLWNEQFFGPGTRLTVL.

The genes are TRBV2 and TRBJ2-3; the match to TRBD1 covers 9 bases. The length of the CDR3 is 13 residues. V lost 6 bases and J lost 6; bases outside the gene matches: 4. Germline CDR1 reads SNHLY; CDR2 reads FYNNEI. This chain's CDR3 is CASRGTGHDTQYF. CDR3 bases: TGTGCCAGCAGGGGGACAGGGCACGATACGCAGTATTTT.

V is TRBV21-1 and J is TRBJ2-7; TRBD2, the D gene given by the table, was not confirmed from the DNA. TRBV21-1 is described as a pseudogene. CDR3 length: 13 amino acids. The CDR3 is CATTADRSYEQYF. CDR3 in DNA: TGTGCCACTACAGCGGACCGCTCCTACGAGCAGTACTTC.

CDR3 loop: CSVRQHGTGGAPEQYF. As DNA, the CDR3 is TGCAGCGTTCGCCAACACGGGACAGGAGGAGCACCCGAGCAGTACTTC. The genes are TRBV29-1 and TRBJ2-7; TRBD1 matches at 8 bases. Germline V gene lookup returns CDR1 SQVTM and CDR2 ANQGSEA. CDR3 length: 16 residues. V trimming: 5 bases; J trimming: 6 bases; junction bases outside the gene matches: 18.

J is TRBJ2-4 and V is TRBV28, with D tentatively TRBD2 (5 bases). The V gene's germline CDR1 is MDHEN and CDR2 SYDVKM. The CDR3 spans 14 residues. CDR3 protein: CAHSSAGEGNIQYF. The CDR3 bases are TGTGCTCACAGCAGTGCCGGGGAAGGAAACATTCAGTACTTC.

This chain connects TRBV10-3 to TRBJ1-2, with 7 bases that match TRBD1. This CDR3 region has 13 residues. Germline V gene data show CDR1 as ENHRY and CDR2 as SYGVKD. Losses at the gene ends were 6 bases for V and 6 bases for J; bases not matched to a gene: 7. CDR3 residues: CAIRPMTGNGYTF. Here the CDR3 DNA reads TGTGCCATCAGGCCCATGACAGGGAATGGCTACACCTTC.

This chain connects TRBV7-6 to TRBJ1-4; D remains ambiguous. V was clipped by 1 base and J by 0 bases, with 6 bases between them. Germline assignment: CDR1 SGHVS and CDR2 FNYEAQ. This CDR3 region has 15 residues. The CDR3 loop is CASSLGVATNEKLFF. The DNA for the CDR3 is TGTGCCAGCAGCTTAGGGGTCGCAACTAATGAAAAACTGTTTTTT.

V is TRBV7-2 and J is TRBJ2-3; a weak D match, TRBD2 (6 bases). CDR3 length: 16 residues. With 1 base removed from V and 4 bases from J, the gap between germline ends came to 15 bases. The V gene's germline CDR1 is SGHTA and CDR2 FQGNSA. The CDR3 nucleotides read TGTGCCAGCAGCTTAGTTCCCCACGGGAGCGCAGATACGCAGTATTTT. Residues: CASSLVPHGSADTQYF.

The rearrangement joins TRBV7-9 to TRBJ2-7, with a weak D call TRBD2 (6 bases). CDR1 is SEHNR, CDR2 FQNEAQ, per germline (reference sequence). The CDR3 length is 12 residues. Trimming took 3 bases from V and 7 from J, leaving 10 bases between them. The CDR3 coding sequence is TGTGCCAGCAGCTTTGTGGGGGGAGAGCAGTACTTC. Its translation is CASSFVGGEQYF.

V gene TRBV5-1 combines with J gene TRBJ2-1, with D maybe TRBD1 (6 bases). CDR1 is SGHRS, CDR2 YFSETQ, per germline. The V gene lost 2 bases and the J gene lost 2 bases, with 14 bases spanning the gap. The CDR3 extends over 16 amino acids. The CDR3 here is CASSLYQGNTYNEQFF. DNA of the CDR3: TGCGCCAGCAGCTTATACCAGGGGAACACCTACAATGAGCAGTTCTTC.

CDR3 region: CASSLPGRLASYNEQFF. As DNA, the CDR3 is TGTGCCAGCAGCTTACCCGGGAGGCTAGCTTCTTACAATGAGCAGTTCTTC. The gene calls are TRBV7-8 and TRBJ2-1; the match to TRBD2 covers 7 bases. The V gene end was trimmed by 2 bases and the J gene end by 4 bases; junction bases not matched to a gene: 11. Germline CDR1 reads SGHVS; CDR2 reads FQNEAQ. The CDR3 runs to 17 residues.

The chain joins TRBV6-5 to TRBJ2-7, with D maybe TRBD2 (7 bases). The CDR3 is 15 residues long. V was pared by 2 bases and J by 6 bases, with 17 bases between. The germline V gene has CDR1 MNHEY and CDR2 SVGAGI. The CDR3 nucleotides read TGTGCCAGCAGTTACGGGGGCGGGAGCTCTGGCGAGCAGTACTTC. This sequence encodes CASSYGGGSSGEQYF.